The T cell receptor (beta chain) described here comes from a study of T cells in Graves' hyperthyroidism and ophthalmopathy. This clonotype was counted many times. Amplified regions were TCR beta CDR3 sequences from RNA transcripts. Initially, a first-round RT-PCR of the TCR CDR3 employed the HTBI primer set. TCRdb analysed the multiplex PCR reads with MiXCR anew, one entry per CDR3 protein. The sample lists 500,000 to 600,000 distinct CDR3 sequences; roughly 45% were seen once. The ends were cut back, 6 bases at V and 4 bases at J, with 12 bases in the middle. Germline CDR1 reads DFQATT; CDR2 reads SNEGSKA (reference sequence). CDR3 length: 12 residues. Patients with uncontrolled infections, other autoimmune diseases, pregnancy or lactation were excluded.

Input material: peripheral blood or thyroid tissue (not recorded which). The source is an adult woman with Graves' disease, either hyperthyroidism or ophthalmopathy (not recorded which). This sequence joins TRBV20-1 and TRBJ1-1; D is uncertain. The CDR3 reads CSAEAGTTEAFF. The CDR3 DNA reads TGCAGTGCCGAAGCGGGAACCACTGAAGCTTTCTTT.